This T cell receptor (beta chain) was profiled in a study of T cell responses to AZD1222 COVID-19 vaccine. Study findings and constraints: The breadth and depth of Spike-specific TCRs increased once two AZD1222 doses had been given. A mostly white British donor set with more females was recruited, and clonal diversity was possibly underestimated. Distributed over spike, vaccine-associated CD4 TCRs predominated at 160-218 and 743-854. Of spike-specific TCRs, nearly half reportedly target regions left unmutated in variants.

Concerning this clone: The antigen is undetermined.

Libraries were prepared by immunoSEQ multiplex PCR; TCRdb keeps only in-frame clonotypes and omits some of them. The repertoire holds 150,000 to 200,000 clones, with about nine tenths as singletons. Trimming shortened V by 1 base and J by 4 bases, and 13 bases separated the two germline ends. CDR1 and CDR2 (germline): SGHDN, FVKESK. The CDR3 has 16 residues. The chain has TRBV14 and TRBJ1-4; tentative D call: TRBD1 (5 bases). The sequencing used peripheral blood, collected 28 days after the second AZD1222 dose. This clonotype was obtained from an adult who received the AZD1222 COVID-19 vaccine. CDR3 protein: CASSQGWGRINEKLFF. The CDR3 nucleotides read TGTGCCAGCAGCCAAGGGTGGGGCAGGATTAATGAAAAACTGTTTTTT.